The clone carrying this TCR beta chain was counted many times. Attachment of unique molecular identifiers was made to individual cDNA molecules. TCRdb recomputed calls from the 5' RACE reads with MiXCR, one row per CDR3 protein. The sample shows some 91,000 distinct CDR3 sequences, about 15% of them seen only once. CDR1 is SQVTM and CDR2 is ANQGSEA in the germline V gene. After removal of 3 bases from V and 6 bases from J, the junction contained 7 bases not matched to a gene. The CDR3 length is 13 residues. These data are taken from a study of early T cells in non-severe SARS-CoV-2 infection. As for the study in general: The input, bulk RNA from unsorted whole blood, was sequenced, and chains were unpaired.

This receptor was taken from an adult who was a healthcare worker with PCR-confirmed SARS-CoV-2 infection or an uninfected control (not recorded which). V and J are TRBV29-1 and TRBJ2-7; TRBD2 aligns across 8 bases. The sample was whole blood. The CDR3 region is CSVDPSGRGEQYF. CDR3 nucleotide sequence: TGCAGCGTTGATCCTAGCGGGCGAGGCGAGCAGTACTTC.